Below are 15 T cell receptor beta chains sequenced from a single sample in a study of shared clonotypes between healthy human individuals. The repertoire was sequenced with immunoSEQ multiplex PCR; TCRdb's copy has only in-frame clones and lacks some. Seen here are roughly 2,500,000 clones, over 85% observed once, and the top ten hold roughly 0.36%. Sequenced material: naive CD4+ T cells from PBMCs. The sample's subset: CD45RA+ positively selected. The origin of the receptors is a man in his late teens or twenties in good health. Some clones in this sample may be carry-over from other donors' samples.

The J gene is TRBJ2-2, the V gene TRBV5-1, with D maybe TRBD1 (5 bases). Trimming removed 3 bases from V and 5 bases from J, with 14 bases in between. CDR3 length: 15 residues. Germline-derived CDR1 and CDR2 are SGHRS and YFSETQ. In DNA, the CDR3 is TGCGCCAGCAGCTCAACCCCCCAGGGTACCGGGGAGCTGTTTTTT. As protein: CASSSTPQGTGELFF.

The chain is built from TRBV6-4 and TRBJ1-5, with 7 bases that match TRBD1. Trimming removed 0 bases from V and 6 bases from J; junction bases left unmatched: 5. From germline, CDR1 is MRHNA and CDR2 SNTAGT. The CDR3 sequence is 15 residues long. Here the CDR3 DNA reads TGTGCCAGCAGTGACTCGCAGGGGGTTTGTCAGCCCCAGCATTTT. Its protein product is CASSDSQGVCQPQHF.

This clone has just one count. The rearrangement links TRBV6-5 to TRBJ1-1; the match to TRBD1 covers 12 bases. The germline V gene encodes CDR1 MNHEY and CDR2 SVGAGI. The CDR3 is 14 amino acids. V was clipped by 4 bases and J by 7 bases; unmatched bases: 4. In nucleotides, the CDR3 is TGTGCCAGCAGTTCGGGACAGGGGGCCGTTGAAGCTTTCTTT. This gives the protein CASSSGQGAVEAFF.

This clone was picked up a small number of times. CDR3 residues: CASSRLGGKLFF. The CDR3 DNA follows: TGTGCCAGCAGTCGGTTGGGGGGAAAACTGTTTTTT. V gene TRBV27 combines with J gene TRBJ1-4; tentatively, D is TRBD1 (5 bases). CDR3 length equals 12 residues. Germline assignment: CDR1 MNHEY and CDR2 SMNVEV (reference sequence). V was cut by 5 bases and J by 10 bases, with 11 bases left in between.

To note about this clone: This sample also contains other DNA sequences that code for the same CDR3. J is TRBJ2-2 and V is TRBV9; D remains ambiguous. Trimming removed 4 bases at V and 0 bases at J, with 10 bases between. The CDR3 totals 15 residues. CDR1 is SGDLS and CDR2 is YYNGEE in the germline V gene. CDR3 loop: CASSPWTANTGELFF. CDR3 sequence (DNA): TGTGCCAGCAGCCCCTGGACGGCGAACACCGGGGAGCTGTTTTTT.

The chain links TRBV6-5 to TRBJ1-2, with 9 bases identical to TRBD1. This CDR3 spans 14 amino acids. With 6 bases clipped from V and 5 bases from J, the junction kept 7 bases outside the gene matches. Per the germline V gene, CDR1 is MNHEY and CDR2 is SVGAGI. Here the CDR3 reads CASSQDRGSYGYTF. As DNA, the CDR3 is TGTGCCAGCAGCCAGGACAGGGGCTCATATGGCTACACCTTC.

V usage is TRBV15 and J usage is TRBJ2-7, with D uncertain. CDR3 length: 16 amino acids. Trimming stripped 1 base from V and 2 bases from J, with 15 bases between. Germline V gives CDR1 LNHNV, CDR2 YYDKDF (reference sequence). The CDR3 region has the DNA TGTGCCACCAGCAGAGGTCACCTTAGAGAAACCTACGAGCAGTACTTC. This codes for CATSRGHLRETYEQYF. The full variable domain, rest sourced from reference TRBV15 and TRBJ2-7, is DAMVIQNPRYQVTQFGKPVTLSCSQTLNHNVMYWYQQKSSQAPKLLFHYYDKDFNNEADTPDNFQSRRPNTSFCFLDIRSPGLGDTAMYLCATSRGHLRETYEQYFGPGTRLTVT.

The chain carries TRBV29-1 and TRBJ2-7; TRBD2 might be the D (6 bases). V was clipped by 7 bases and J by 3 bases, with 13 bases between them. Germline values: CDR1 SQVTM, CDR2 ANQGSEA. The CDR3 extends over 12 amino acids. The CDR3 sequence is CSAFAGGYEQYF. In DNA, the CDR3 is TGCAGCGCTTTCGCCGGGGGCTACGAGCAGTACTTC.

This clone was seen once. The genes are TRBV7-9 and TRBJ2-1; the match to TRBD2 covers 16 bases. The V gene end was trimmed by 5 bases and the J gene end by 2 bases; junction bases not matched to a gene: 9. This CDR3 has 19 amino acids. Germline V lookup: CDR1 SEHNR, CDR2 FQNEAQ (reference sequence). CDR3 in amino acids: CASSPTPGLAGGTYNEQFF. In DNA, the CDR3 is TGTGCCAGCAGCCCAACCCCGGGACTAGCGGGAGGGACCTACAATGAGCAGTTCTTC. Full variable domain (missing parts from reference TRBV7-9 and TRBJ2-1): DTGVSQNPRHKITKRGQNVTFRCDPISEHNRLYWYRQTLGQGPEFLTYFQNEAQLEKSRLLSDRFSAERPKGSFSTLEIQRTEQGDSAMYLCASSPTPGLAGGTYNEQFFGPGTRLTVL.

Points on this clone: The same CDR3 can be traced to other DNA sequences in this sample. The chain recombines TRBV5-6 with TRBJ2-7, with TRBD1 as a possible D gene (6 bases). Trimming stripped 1 base from V and 2 bases from J, with 10 bases between. This CDR3 has 14 amino acids. Germline CDR1 SGHDT, CDR2 YYEEEE. In DNA form, the CDR3 reads TGTGCCAGCAGCTTGCTGGACAGAGCCTACGAGCAGTACTTC. It encodes CASSLLDRAYEQYF.

The chain recombines TRBV27 with TRBJ1-4; tentative D call: TRBD1 (5 bases). The CDR3 covers 18 residues. The V end lost 5 bases, the J end lost 0 bases, and 19 bases lay between the germline ends. Per the germline V gene, CDR1 is MNHEY and CDR2 is SMNVEV (reference sequence). The CDR3 sequence is CASSRKGRLWATNEKLFF. CDR3 nucleotide sequence: TGTGCCAGCAGTCGGAAGGGGAGGTTATGGGCAACTAATGAAAAACTGTTTTTT.

The chain recombines TRBV10-3 with TRBJ2-1; D is perhaps TRBD1 (6 bases). The germline V gene has CDR1 ENHRY and CDR2 SYGVKD. The V end was cut by 5 bases, the J end by 0 bases, with 14 bases between. CDR3 length equals 16 residues. Here the CDR3 DNA reads TGTGCCATCAGTACCAGACAGGCGAGCTCCTACAATGAGCAGTTCTTC. This encodes CAISTRQASSYNEQFF.

The rearrangement joins TRBV6-1 to TRBJ1-3; 7 nucleotides line up with TRBD1. Germline V gives CDR1 MNHNS, CDR2 SASEGT. J lost 0 bases, V lost 8 bases, and 4 bases had no gene match. The length of the CDR3 is 14 residues. CDR3 sequence: CASRDSRSGNTIYF. The CDR3 DNA reads TGTGCCAGCCGGGACAGTCGCTCTGGAAACACCATATATTTT.

The rearrangement uses TRBV18 and TRBJ1-1, with a weak D call TRBD1 (6 bases). CDR1 and CDR2 from the germline V gene are KGHSH and LQKENI. CDR3 size: 16 residues. Trimming removed 4 bases from V and 4 bases from J, with 19 bases in between. The CDR3 sequence: CASSLNAGAGSTEAFF. The CDR3 DNA reads TGTGCCAGCTCACTTAACGCAGGGGCGGGTAGCACTGAAGCTTTCTTT. The entire variable domain, with the rest obtained from reference TRBV18 and TRBJ1-1, is as follows: NAGVMQNPRHLVRRRGQEARLRCSPMKGHSHVYWYRQLPEEGLKFMVYLQKENIIDESGMPKERFSAEFPKEGPSILRIQQVVRGDSAAYFCASSLNAGAGSTEAFFGQGTRLTVV.

The chain uses TRBV7-3 and TRBJ1-5; D not resolved. Looked up from germline, CDR1 is SGHTA and CDR2 is FQGTGA. Trimming stripped 0 bases from V and 6 bases from J, with 6 bases between. The CDR3 is 13 residues long. The CDR3 region is CASSLTQSQPQHF. The CDR3 region has the DNA TGTGCCAGCAGCTTAACGCAGAGTCAGCCCCAGCATTTT.